The 25 T cell receptor beta chains listed next were all sequenced from one sample in a study of blood T cell repertoires in COVID-19. The protocol was immunoSEQ multiplex PCR, while the TCRdb copy is restricted to in-frame clones and leaves out a portion. There are roughly 330,000 clones in the sample; over 75% occur only once, and under 6% lies in the top ten. Sequencing used PBMCs or T cells enriched from blood (not recorded which). These receptors originate from a man under 40 who had recovered from COVID-19.

The chain combines TRBV2 with TRBJ1-4; 7 bases map to TRBD1. The V gene's germline CDR1 is SNHLY and CDR2 FYNNEI. The CDR3 totals 16 residues. The ends lost 7 bases at V and 0 bases at J; junction bases unmatched: 8. CDR3 coding DNA: TGTGCCAGCAATCTACCGGGACAGCCAACTAATGAAAAACTGTTTTTT. Its translation is CASNLPGQPTNEKLFF.

The rearrangement joins TRBV5-1 to TRBJ1-3; D is perhaps TRBD1 (5 bases). The V end lost 4 bases, the J end lost 0 bases, and 14 bases lay between the germline ends. The CDR3 extends over 16 amino acids. Germline loops: CDR1 SGHRS, CDR2 YFSETQ. This CDR3 is CASSDSSGGSGNTIYF. Written as DNA, the CDR3 is TGCGCCAGCAGCGACAGTTCGGGGGGCTCTGGAAACACCATATATTTT.

The CDR3 protein is CASSQAQGNEQYF. DNA for the CDR3: TGTGCCAGCAGCCAAGCACAGGGGAACGAGCAGTACTTC. The chain joins TRBV3-1 (or the pseudogene TRBV3-2) to TRBJ2-7; 7 positions agree with TRBD1. After removal of 1 base from V and 5 bases from J, the junction contained 2 bases not matched to a gene. This CDR3 has 13 residues. Germline lookup yields CDR1 LGHDT and CDR2 YNNKEL (reference sequence).

The chain employs TRBV10-3 and TRBJ2-1; TRBD2 matches at 7 bases. J was trimmed by 6 bases and V by 2 bases; bases with no gene match: 7. This CDR3 comprises 15 residues. Germline CDR1 is ENHRY and CDR2 is SYGVKD. CDR3 DNA sequence: TGTGCCATCAGTGAGGCGACTAGCACTCTCAATGAGCAGTTCTTC. Amino acid sequence: CAISEATSTLNEQFF.

V is TRBV5-8 and J is TRBJ1-1; 7 bases fit TRBD1. The germline gives CDR1 SGHTS, CDR2 YDEGEE. After removal of 5 bases from V and 4 bases from J, the junction contained 5 bases not matched to a gene. The CDR3 is made up of 13 amino acids. CDR3 in amino acids: CASSHAGGTEAFF. The CDR3 DNA reads TGTGCCAGCAGTCATGCAGGGGGCACTGAAGCTTTCTTT.

CDR3 sequence: CASIKGNTIYF. Written as DNA, the CDR3 is TGTGCCAGTATAAAAGGAAACACCATATATTTT. The chain is built from TRBV19 and TRBJ1-3; D is uncertain. The V end was cut by 7 bases, the J end by 4 bases, with 5 bases between. Germline loops: CDR1 LNHDA, CDR2 SQIVND (reference sequence). This CDR3 contains 11 residues. The full variable domain, its missing parts supplied by reference TRBV19 and TRBJ1-3, is DGGITQSPKYLFRKEGQNVTLSCEQNLNHDAMYWYRQDPGQGLRLIYYSQIVNDFQKGDIAEGYSVSREKKESFPLTVTSAQKNPTAFYLCASIKGNTIYFGEGSWLTVV.

The rearrangement links TRBV5-1 to TRBJ1-2; 8 bases match TRBD1. The CDR3 covers 13 residues. J was trimmed by 6 bases and V by 1 base; bases with no gene match: 2. From germline, CDR1 is SGHRS and CDR2 YFSETQ. For the CDR3, the DNA is TGCGCCAGCAGCTTGCAGGGGGCGAATGGCTACACCTTC. Translated, it gives CASSLQGANGYTF.

The chain carries TRBV10-1 and TRBJ1-4; D ambiguous. The CDR3 length is 11 residues. The germline V gene encodes CDR1 WNHNN and CDR2 SYGVQD (reference sequence). Trimming cost V 2 bases and J 11 bases, with 6 bases left between them. This CDR3 is CASSEGEKLFF. The CDR3 nucleotides are TGCGCCAGCAGTGAGGGGGAGAAACTGTTTTTT.

The chain carries TRBV2 and TRBJ1-5; 9 bases are a match to TRBD1. There are 15 residues in the CDR3. Germline-derived CDR1 and CDR2 are SNHLY and FYNNEI. J gave up 6 bases and V 6 bases, and 9 bases lay outside the gene matches. The CDR3 bases are TGTGCCAGCAGGCATACAGGGGGCGAGATTCAGCCCCAGCATTTT. The encoded protein is CASRHTGGEIQPQHF. The full variable domain, completed using reference TRBV2 and TRBJ1-5, is EPEVTQTPSHQVTQMGQEVILRCVPISNHLYFYWYRQILGQKVEFLVSFYNNEISEKSEIFDDQFSVERPDGSNFTLKIRSTKLEDSAMYFCASRHTGGEIQPQHFGDGTRLSIL.

This clone was observed once. This chain connects TRBV30 to TRBJ2-5; maybe TRBD1 (6 bases). Trimming pared 0 bases from V and 3 bases from J, leaving 8 bases between. The CDR3 contains 13 residues. The V gene's germline CDR1 is GTSNPN and CDR2 SVGIG (reference sequence). CDR3 nucleotides: TGTGCCTGGAGTGTGAACAGGGAAGAGACCCAGTACTTC. Translating it yields CAWSVNREETQYF.

J is TRBJ2-7 and V is TRBV4-2; TRBD1 matches 7 bases. The trim removed 1 base at V and 3 bases at J, leaving 3 bases unmatched. The CDR3 has 14 residues. Germline V gene data show CDR1 as LGHNA and CDR2 as YNFKEQ. The CDR3 reads CASSQGRTGYEQYF. Here the CDR3 DNA reads TGTGCCAGCAGCCAAGGTAGGACAGGCTACGAGCAGTACTTC.

The chain is built from TRBV11-2 and TRBJ2-2; perhaps TRBD2 as D (6 bases). The germline V gene has CDR1 SGHAT and CDR2 FQNNGV. Trimming pared 5 bases from V and 1 base from J, leaving 11 bases between. CDR3 length: 15 amino acids. This CDR3 reads CASSLPRGNTGELFF. CDR3 bases: TGTGCCAGCAGCCTTCCGCGGGGGAACACCGGGGAGCTGTTTTTT.

This sequence joins TRBV3-1 (or the pseudogene TRBV3-2) and TRBJ2-2, with D possibly being TRBD2 (6 bases). With 3 bases removed from V and 1 base from J, the gap between germline ends came to 18 bases. Germline V lookup: CDR1 LGHDT, CDR2 YNNKEL (reference sequence). This CDR3 spans 18 amino acids. The chain's CDR3 is CASSHDASRGGNTGELFF. CDR3 in DNA: TGTGCCAGCAGCCATGATGCATCGAGGGGAGGGAACACCGGGGAGCTGTTTTTT.

The chain uses TRBV4-1 and TRBJ1-1; D is possibly TRBD1 (5 bases). Germline V lookup: CDR1 MGHRA, CDR2 YSYEKL. CDR3 length: 12 residues. Deletions cut 4 bases from V and 3 bases from J, with 6 bases between. The CDR3 DNA reads as TGCGCCAGCAGCCCAGGGTACACTGAAGCTTTCTTT. It is translated as CASSPGYTEAFF.

Concerning this clone itself: A read error may account for a junction end that differs from germline. V and J are TRBV13 and TRBJ2-5, with 10 bases matching TRBD2. The CDR3 consists of 13 residues. Germline lookup yields CDR1 PRHDT and CDR2 FYEKMQ (reference sequence). CDR3 loop: CASSLGLAGSSNF. The CDR3 bases are TGTGCCAGCAGCTTAGGACTAGCGGGGTCCTCGAACTTC. Full variable domain (rest looked up from reference TRBV13 and TRBJ2-5): AAGVIQSPRHLIKEKRETATLKCYPIPRHDTVYWYQQGPGQDPQFLISFYEKMQSDKGSIPDRFSAQQFSDYHSELNMSSLELGDSALYFCASSLGLAGSSNFGPGTRLLVL.

The chain joins TRBV5-1 to TRBJ1-4; no clear D gene. The CDR3 is made up of 15 amino acids. The V end lost 0 bases, the J end lost 3 bases, and 9 bases lay between the germline ends. CDR1 and CDR2 from the germline V gene are SGHRS and YFSETQ. CDR3 sequence (DNA): TGCGCCAGCAGCTTGGCCCTAGCGGCTAATGAAAAACTGTTTTTT. It yields the protein CASSLALAANEKLFF.

The chain carries TRBV10-3 and TRBJ1-1; no definite D call. The CDR3 runs 12 residues. From germline, CDR1 is ENHRY and CDR2 SYGVKD. The V end was cut by 5 bases, the J end by 2 bases, with 6 bases between. CDR3 residues: CAISPVNTEAFF. DNA for the CDR3: TGTGCCATCAGTCCTGTCAACACTGAAGCTTTCTTT.

The chain couples TRBV7-2 to TRBJ2-7; D perhaps matches TRBD1 (6 bases). Germline lookup yields CDR1 SGHTA and CDR2 FQGNSA. Trimming cost V 3 bases and J 2 bases, with 8 bases left between them. This CDR3 region has 13 residues. CDR3 region: CASSFQGTYEQYF. DNA for the CDR3: TGTGCCAGCAGCTTCCAGGGGACCTACGAGCAGTACTTC. Variable domain in full (rest from reference TRBV7-2 and TRBJ2-7): GAGVSQSPSNKVTEKGKDVELRCDPISGHTALYWYRQSLGQGLEFLIYFQGNSAPDKSGLPSDRFSAERTGGSVSTLTIQRTQQEDSAVYLCASSFQGTYEQYFGPGTRLTVT.

The chain employs TRBV9 and TRBJ2-7; 10 nucleotides agree with TRBD1. Germline CDR1 and CDR2: SGDLS and YYNGEE. Germline trimming cut 3 bases from V and 0 bases from J; bases unmatched to any gene: 3. The CDR3 sequence is 15 residues long. Here the CDR3 reads CASSGGTGDSYEQYF. The CDR3 DNA sequence: TGTGCCAGCAGCGGAGGGACAGGGGACTCCTACGAGCAGTACTTC.

The chain links TRBV6-6 to TRBJ1-1, with 7 bases lining up with TRBD1. The CDR3 is 14 amino acids. In germline, CDR1 is MNHNY, CDR2 SVGAGI (reference sequence). V lost 7 bases, J lost 0 bases, and 5 bases stayed unmatched. This CDR3 is CASNSGQMNTEAFF. As DNA, the CDR3 is TGTGCCAGCAATTCGGGACAGATGAACACTGAAGCTTTCTTT.

V gene TRBV24-1 combines with J gene TRBJ2-2; 9 bases align to TRBD1. CDR1 and CDR2 (germline): KGHDR, SFDVKD. This CDR3 is 17 amino acids long. V was pared by 2 bases and J by 0 bases, with 3 bases of the junction left unmatched. CDR3 sequence reads: CATSDWGQGPNTGELFF. DNA for the CDR3: TGTGCCACCAGTGATTGGGGACAGGGTCCGAACACCGGGGAGCTGTTTTTT.

V gene TRBV18 combines with J gene TRBJ1-5; TRBD1 matches at 9 bases. V trimming: 3 bases; J trimming: 4 bases; junction bases outside the gene matches: 7. The length of the CDR3 is 16 residues. The V gene's germline CDR1 is KGHSH and CDR2 LQKENI. CDR3 bases: TGTGCCAGCTCACCCAACTTGGGACAGGGTAATCAGCCCCAGCATTTT. It encodes CASSPNLGQGNQPQHF.

This chain joins TRBV4-2 and TRBJ2-7; TRBD1 aligns across 12 bases. J gave up 1 base and V 2 bases, and 3 bases lay outside the gene matches. The length of the CDR3 is 16 residues. CDR1 and CDR2 from the germline V gene are LGHNA and YNFKEQ. CDR3 sequence: CASSQLGQGASYEQYF. The CDR3 DNA is TGTGCCAGCAGCCAATTGGGACAGGGGGCATCCTACGAGCAGTACTTC.

The chain joins TRBV20-1 to TRBJ2-3, with 10 bases lining up with TRBD1. The junction had 2 bases not matched to a gene; V was cut back by 6 bases and J by 8 bases. The CDR3 length is 11 residues. Germline CDR1 reads DFQATT; CDR2 reads SNEGSKA (reference sequence). CDR3 loop: CSARDRGTQYF. For the CDR3, the DNA is TGCAGTGCGCGGGACAGGGGTACGCAGTATTTT.

The chain joins TRBV7-2 to TRBJ2-1, with 8 bases fitting TRBD1. The CDR3 sequence is 15 residues long. Germline CDR1 reads SGHTA; CDR2 reads FQGNSA. J lost 8 bases, V lost 1 base, and 7 bases had no gene match. The CDR3 is CASSLGLDRVYEQFF. For the CDR3, the DNA is TGTGCCAGCAGCTTAGGTTTGGACAGGGTTTATGAGCAGTTCTTC. The entire variable domain, with the rest obtained from reference TRBV7-2 and TRBJ2-1, is as follows: GAGVSQSPSNKVTEKGKDVELRCDPISGHTALYWYRQSLGQGLEFLIYFQGNSAPDKSGLPSDRFSAERTGGSVSTLTIQRTQQEDSAVYLCASSLGLDRVYEQFFGPGTRLTVL.